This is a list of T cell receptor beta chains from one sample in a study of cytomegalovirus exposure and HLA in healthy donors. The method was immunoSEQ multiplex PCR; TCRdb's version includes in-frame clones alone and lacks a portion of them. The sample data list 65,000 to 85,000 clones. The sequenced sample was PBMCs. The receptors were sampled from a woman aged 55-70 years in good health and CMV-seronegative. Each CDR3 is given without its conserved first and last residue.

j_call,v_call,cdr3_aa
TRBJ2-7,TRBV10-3,AISEAGTGSYEQY
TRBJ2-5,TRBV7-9,ASSPRLAEETQY
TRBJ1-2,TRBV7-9,VSTEGQAGYGYT
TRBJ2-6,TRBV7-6,ASSLRTGGHDSGANVLT
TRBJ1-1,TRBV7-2,ASSPPTGPPGKTEAF
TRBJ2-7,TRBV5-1,ASSWGLTSGLSYEQY
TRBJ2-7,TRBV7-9,ASSLAGQGGEQY
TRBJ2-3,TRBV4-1,ASSQDSGAV
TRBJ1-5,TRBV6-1,ASSEVGYSQPQH
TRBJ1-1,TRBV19,ASSQQGDTEAF
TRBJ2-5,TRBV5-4,ASSWGRQGGTQY
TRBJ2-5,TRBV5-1,ASSTGIQETQY
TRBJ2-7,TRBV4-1,ASSQEDREAYEQY
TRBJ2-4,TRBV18,ASSPSGTGLAKNIQY
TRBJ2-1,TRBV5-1,ASSAGRGEQF
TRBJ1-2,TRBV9,ASSSQGAGYT
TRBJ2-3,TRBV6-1,ASSEGGWSGADTQY
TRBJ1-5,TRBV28,ASNRAGYSNQPQH
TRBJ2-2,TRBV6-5,ASRSVAGIAGELF
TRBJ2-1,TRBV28,ASSQYPSEQF
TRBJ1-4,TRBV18,ASSPPPVKLNEKLF
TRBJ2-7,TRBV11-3,ASSDPTGGAYEQY
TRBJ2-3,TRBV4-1,ASSQVAGPTDTQY
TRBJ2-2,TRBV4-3,ASSQGASGRAGELF